The 19 T cell receptor beta chains reported below all come from one sample, sequenced in a study of blood T cells in healthy people across ages. A second roughly 6 to 11 cycle PCR used barcoded and J-beta primers. TCRdb independently ran MiXCR on the 5' RACE reads; one entry per CDR3 protein. This sample carries roughly 1.6 million distinct CDR3 sequences, roughly 32% of them seen once, and the ten largest clones take approximately 10%. Sequenced material: blood. These receptors were collected from a woman in her 30s in good health.

The V gene is TRBV7-9, the J gene TRBJ1-1; D unresolved. CDR1 SEHNR and CDR2 FQNEAQ come from the germline V gene (reference sequence). CDR3 length equals 11 residues. V was trimmed by 8 bases and J by 2 bases, leaving 6 bases between them. CDR3 DNA sequence: TGTGCCAGCGGATCTAACACTGAAGCTTTCTTT. It is translated as CASGSNTEAFF.

The J gene is TRBJ2-7, the V gene TRBV20-1, with D unresolved. CDR1 is DFQATT and CDR2 is SNEGSKA in the germline V gene (reference sequence). Between the trimmed V and J ends, which lost 6 bases and 2 bases, there was a span of 17 bases. CDR3 length: 14 amino acids. This CDR3 reads CSAPLRTHPYEQYF. The CDR3, as DNA: TGCAGTGCACCCCTCCGTACCCATCCCTACGAGCAGTACTTC.

A word on this clonotype: The junction does not match germline at one end; this may be a read error. CDR3 bases: TGCAGTGCTCAACAACGGACTGAAGCTTTTTTT. It yields the protein CSAQQRTEAFF. This chain joins TRBV20-1 and TRBJ1-1, with D hard to call. This CDR3 is 11 amino acids long. Per the germline V gene, CDR1 is DFQATT and CDR2 is SNEGSKA (reference sequence).

This clonotype appeared a few times. The chain employs TRBV27 and TRBJ2-1, with 7 bases fitting TRBD2. This CDR3 comprises 14 residues. With 9 bases clipped from V and 7 bases from J, the junction kept 12 bases outside the gene matches. CDR1 and CDR2 (germline): MNHEY, SMNVEV (reference sequence). The CDR3 nucleotides read TGTGCCAGTTCAGAGGCGGGAGAGGGGAATGAGCAGTTCTTC. Translation gives CASSEAGEGNEQFF.

This clonotype was seen more than once but under ten times. V gene TRBV3-1 combines with J gene TRBJ2-3; 9 bases match TRBD1. With 4 bases clipped from V and 14 bases from J, the junction kept 10 bases outside the gene matches. The length of the CDR3 is 13 residues. Germline loops: CDR1 LGHDT, CDR2 YNNKEL (reference sequence). CDR3 sequence (DNA): TGTGCCAGCAGCCTTGCTTCCGGGACAGGGTCGTATTTT. This codes for CASSLASGTGSYF.

The J gene is TRBJ2-1, the V gene TRBV14; perhaps TRBD2 as D (5 bases). CDR1 SGHDN and CDR2 FVKESK come from the germline V gene. This CDR3 region has 13 residues. V was cut by 4 bases and J by 10 bases, with 14 bases left in between. The chain's CDR3 is CASSLSGSSEQFF. CDR3 bases: TGTGCCAGCAGCCTCTCGGGGAGCAGCGAGCAGTTCTTC.

The chain employs TRBV2 and TRBJ2-1; D may be TRBD1 or TRBD2 (5 bases each). Germline V gene lookup returns CDR1 SNHLY and CDR2 FYNNEI. This CDR3 spans 14 amino acids. Between the trimmed V and J ends, which lost 4 bases and 8 bases, there was a span of 15 bases. CDR3 bases: TGTGCCAGCAGTGCGGGACCACCCAGGGATGAGCAGTTCTTC. This gives the protein CASSAGPPRDEQFF.

The CDR3 here is CASSFSSRRADTQYF. CDR3 coding DNA: TGTGCCAGCAGTTTTTCCTCCCGCAGGGCAGATACGCAGTATTTT. The chain links TRBV27 to TRBJ2-3; perhaps TRBD1 as D (5 bases). CDR3 length equals 15 residues. Germline assignment: CDR1 MNHEY and CDR2 SMNVEV (reference sequence). Trimming pared 3 bases from V and 4 bases from J, leaving 14 bases between.

This clonotype turned up a few times. The chain recombines TRBV27 with TRBJ1-6; TRBD1 is a possible D gene (5 bases). V was clipped by 0 bases and J by 9 bases, with 12 bases between them. This CDR3 spans 15 amino acids. Germline CDR1 and CDR2: MNHEY and SMNVEV (reference sequence). DNA for the CDR3: TGTGCCAGCAGTTTATCGCCCGGGGGGGGTTCACCCCTCCACTTT. The encoded protein is CASSLSPGGGSPLHF.

V is TRBV4-2 and J is TRBJ2-7; no reliable D call. The CDR3 runs 13 residues. V lost 8 bases and J lost 3, with 14 bases in between. CDR1 is LGHNA and CDR2 is YNFKEQ in the germline V gene. The CDR3 is CASGSRTGYEQYF. Here the CDR3 DNA reads TGTGCCAGCGGCTCCCGGACGGGCTACGAGCAGTACTTC.

V gene TRBV6-2 or TRBV6-3 combines with J gene TRBJ2-5; TRBD2 matches 10 bases. In germline, CDR1 is MNHEY, CDR2 SVGEGT. The CDR3 length is 15 residues. The junction had 4 bases not matched to a gene; V was cut back by 2 bases and J by 4 bases. DNA for the CDR3: TGTGCCAGCAGTTACGGAGCTAGCGGGGGAGAGACCCAGTACTTC. It encodes CASSYGASGGETQYF.

This clonotype turned up a few times. The V call is TRBV27, the J call TRBJ1-5; a possible D gene is TRBD1 (6 bases). V lost 3 bases, J lost 7 bases, and 16 bases lay in between. Looked up from germline, CDR1 is MNHEY and CDR2 is SMNVEV (reference sequence). CDR3 length: 15 amino acids. The DNA for the CDR3 is TGTGCCAGCAGTTTTGGGAACAGGGCGGGGCAGCCCCAGCATTTT. It translates to CASSFGNRAGQPQHF.

The chain combines TRBV28 with TRBJ2-5; 11 nucleotides align to TRBD2. The end of the DNA aligns better with TRBJ2-7, so the J call may be wrong. The germline CDR1 and CDR2 sequences are MDHEN and SYDVKM. CDR3 length equals 14 residues. In DNA form, the CDR3 reads TGTGCCAGCAGTAAACTAGCGGGAGTCAGCGAGCAGTACTTC. Its protein is CASSKLAGVSEQYF.

Only a few counts were recorded for this clonotype. The chain couples TRBV6-4 to TRBJ1-5, with D unclear. The germline CDR1 and CDR2 sequences are MRHNA and SNTAGT. V lost 2 bases to trimming and J lost 3 bases, with 14 bases between them. There are 16 residues in the CDR3. DNA for the CDR3: TGTGCCAGCAGTGACCCGACCGCTATAATCAATCAGCCCCAGCATTTT. Protein product: CASSDPTAIINQPQHF.

In its sample, this clonotype was seen a few times. The chain has TRBV10-1 and TRBJ2-3; 9 bases align to TRBD1. The CDR3 has 17 amino acids. J gave up 3 bases and V 3 bases, and 10 bases lay outside the gene matches. Germline CDR1 reads WNHNN; CDR2 reads SYGVQD (reference sequence). CDR3 coding DNA: TGCGCCAGCAGTGAAACCGGGACAGGGATGAGGACAGATACGCAGTATTTT. This sequence encodes CASSETGTGMRTDTQYF.

This clonotype was found a few times. The gene calls are TRBV20-1 and TRBJ2-4; D gene uncertain. The CDR3 spans 14 residues. Trimming left V 0 bases short and J 7 bases short, with 13 bases between. From germline, CDR1 is DFQATT and CDR2 SNEGSKA (reference sequence). The CDR3 spells CSARDLRLANIQYF. The CDR3 DNA follows: TGCAGTGCTAGAGATCTTAGGCTGGCCAACATTCAGTACTTC.

This chain links TRBV6-2 or TRBV6-3 with TRBJ2-7; D gene ambiguous. The germline gives CDR1 MNHEY, CDR2 SVGEGT. Trimming took 6 bases from V and 3 from J, leaving 9 bases between them. The CDR3 runs 12 residues. The CDR3 spells CASSSYFYEQYF. The CDR3 bases are TGTGCCAGCAGCTCCTATTTCTACGAGCAGTACTTC.

The gene calls are TRBV14 and TRBJ2-7, with 10 bases fitting TRBD2. Germline V gives CDR1 SGHDN, CDR2 FVKESK. V was pared by 4 bases and J by 7 bases, with 13 bases of the junction left unmatched. This CDR3 region has 16 residues. This CDR3 reads CASSRRVVAGGQEQYF. The CDR3 DNA sequence: TGTGCCAGCAGCCGCCGAGTTGTAGCGGGAGGACAAGAGCAGTACTTC.

The table lists this clonotype with many counts. The chain joins TRBV7-2 to TRBJ2-5; weak D call: TRBD1 (6 bases). The length of the CDR3 is 16 residues. Germline CDR1 is SGHTA and CDR2 is FQGNSA. V was shortened by 5 bases and J by 0 bases, with 16 bases between the two germline ends. CDR3 sequence reads: CASSGSGTSYQETQYF. CDR3 sequence (DNA): TGTGCCAGCAGCGGCTCCGGGACATCGTACCAAGAGACCCAGTACTTC. The full variable domain, with the rest looked up from reference TRBV7-2 and TRBJ2-5, is GAGVSQSPSNKVTEKGKDVELRCDPISGHTALYWYRQSLGQGLEFLIYFQGNSAPDKSGLPSDRFSAERTGGSVSTLTIQRTQQEDSAVYLCASSGSGTSYQETQYFGPGTRLLVL.